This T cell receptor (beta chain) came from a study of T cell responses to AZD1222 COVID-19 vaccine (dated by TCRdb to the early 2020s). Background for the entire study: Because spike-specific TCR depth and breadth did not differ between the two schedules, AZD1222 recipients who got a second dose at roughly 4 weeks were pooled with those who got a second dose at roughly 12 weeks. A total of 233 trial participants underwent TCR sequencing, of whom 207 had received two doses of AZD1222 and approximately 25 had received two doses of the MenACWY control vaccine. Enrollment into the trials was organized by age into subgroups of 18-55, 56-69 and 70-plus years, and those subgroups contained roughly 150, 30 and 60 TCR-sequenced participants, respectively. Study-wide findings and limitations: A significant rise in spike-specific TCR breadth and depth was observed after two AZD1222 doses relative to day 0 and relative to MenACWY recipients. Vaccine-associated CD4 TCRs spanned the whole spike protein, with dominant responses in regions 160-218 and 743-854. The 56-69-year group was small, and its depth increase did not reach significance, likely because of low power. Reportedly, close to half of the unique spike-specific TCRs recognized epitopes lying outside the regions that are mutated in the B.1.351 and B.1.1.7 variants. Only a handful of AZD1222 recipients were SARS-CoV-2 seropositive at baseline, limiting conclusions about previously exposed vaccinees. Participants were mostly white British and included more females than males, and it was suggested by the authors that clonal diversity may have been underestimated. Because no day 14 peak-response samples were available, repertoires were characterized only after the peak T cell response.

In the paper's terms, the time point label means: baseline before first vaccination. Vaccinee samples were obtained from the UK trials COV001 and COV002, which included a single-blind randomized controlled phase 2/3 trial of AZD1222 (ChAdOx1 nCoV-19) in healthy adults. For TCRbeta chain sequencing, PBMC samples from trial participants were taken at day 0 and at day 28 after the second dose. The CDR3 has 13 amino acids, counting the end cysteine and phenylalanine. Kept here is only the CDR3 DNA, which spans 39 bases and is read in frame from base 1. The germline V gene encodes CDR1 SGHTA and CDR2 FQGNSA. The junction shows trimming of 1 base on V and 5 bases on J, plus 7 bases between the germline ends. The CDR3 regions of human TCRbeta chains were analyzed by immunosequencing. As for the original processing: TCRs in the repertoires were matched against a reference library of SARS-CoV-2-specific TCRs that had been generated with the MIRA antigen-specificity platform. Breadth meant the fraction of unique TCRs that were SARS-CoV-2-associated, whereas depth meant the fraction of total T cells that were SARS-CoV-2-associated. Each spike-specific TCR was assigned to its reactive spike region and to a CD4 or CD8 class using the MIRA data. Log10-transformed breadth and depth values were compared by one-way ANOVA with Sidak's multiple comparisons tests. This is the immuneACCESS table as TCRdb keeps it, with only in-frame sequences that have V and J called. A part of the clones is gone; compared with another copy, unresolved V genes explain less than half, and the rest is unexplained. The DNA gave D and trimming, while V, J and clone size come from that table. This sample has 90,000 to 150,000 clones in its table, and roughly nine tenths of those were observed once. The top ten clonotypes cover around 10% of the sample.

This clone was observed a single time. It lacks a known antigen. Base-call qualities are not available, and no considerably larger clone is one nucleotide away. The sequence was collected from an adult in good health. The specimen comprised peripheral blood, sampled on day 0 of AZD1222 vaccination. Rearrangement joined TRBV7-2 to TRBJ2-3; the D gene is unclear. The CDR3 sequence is CASSLDRLDTQYF. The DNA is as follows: TGTGCCAGCAGCTTAGATCGTCTAGATACGCAGTATTTT.